This T cell receptor (beta chain) derives from a study of OX40 agonist ivuxolimab in advanced cancers. General study results and limits: Clonal expansion by week 6 occurred in CD4+ and CD8+ blood T cells (at 0.1 to 3.0 mg/kg).

For this clone: Its antigen remains unknown.

V was pared by 3 bases and J by 3 bases, with 3 bases of the junction left unmatched. The V gene's germline CDR1 is SGDLS and CDR2 YYNGEE. The CDR3 is made up of 14 amino acids. Profiling relied on immunoSEQ multiplex PCR, and the TCRdb table lists in-frame clones only, not all of them. Here the sample spans 60,000 or so clones, over 70% being singletons. The V call is TRBV9, the J call TRBJ1-5; 7 bases are a match to TRBD1. The input for sequencing was CD4+ or CD8+ T cells sorted from blood, taken in a trial of the OX40 agonist ivuxolimab. The source of this sequence is an adult with an advanced solid tumor such as melanoma, head and neck, liver or kidney cancer. The CDR3 DNA reads as TGTGCCAGCAGCGGGACAGGCTACAATCAGCCCCAGCATTTT. This codes for CASSGTGYNQPQHF.